This T cell receptor (beta chain) is drawn from a study of OX40 agonist ivuxolimab in advanced cancers. Background on the whole study: Ivuxolimab was an agonistic, fully human IgG2 monoclonal antibody directed against OX40 (CD134), a costimulatory receptor. Intravenous ivuxolimab was administered to patients every 2 weeks at six dose levels: 0.01, 0.1, 0.3, 1.5, 3 and 10 mg/kg. Of the 50 or so patients in dose escalation, some 20 had hepatocellular carcinoma, around 15 had melanoma, 9 had renal cell carcinoma and 9 had head and neck cancer. In the dose-escalation cohort, 70% to 90% of patients were male, and the mean age was 60 years with a range of about 20 to 79. Prior anti-PD-1, anti-PD-L1 or anti-CTLA-4 therapy was permitted, and approximately 39% of dose-escalation patients had received checkpoint inhibitors. Partial responses occurred in three dose-escalation patients: two with cutaneous melanoma and one with hepatocellular carcinoma. The point of sequencing TCRbeta in the periphery was to test whether ivuxolimab changed TCR sequence diversity and drove clonal T-cell expansion. The paper describes the monotherapy dose-escalation part (N ≈ 50 patients) of the phase I trial of ivuxolimab.

This clone was seen once. The antigen it recognizes is unknown. No base-level quality is on record; no much larger clone is a single base apart. Beyond this particular receptor, the publication reports: Low levels of normalized T-cell clonal expansion were also seen in some patients who did not respond. Partial responders in the 0.1-3.0 mg/kg groups had among the lowest normalized peripheral clonal expansion, especially among CD8+ T cells. Clonal expansion of both CD4+ and CD8+ blood T cells was observed from baseline to week 6 at doses 0.1 to 3.0 mg/kg. The antigen specificity of the clonally expanded peripheral T cells was not determined. On average, CD8+ T cells showed more expanded clones than CD4+ T cells after ivuxolimab.

For sequencing of the TCRbeta CDR3 region, genomic DNA was extracted from the sorted cells. TCRbeta CDR3 regions were sequenced using the immunoSEQ Assay. TCRdb holds this immuneACCESS table with in-frame rearrangements only. Some clones are missing; in checked studies, unresolved V genes explain under half, and the rest has no known cause. This sample holds tens of thousands of clones; approximately 90% were observed only once. Approximately 5% of the sample is held by the ten biggest clonotypes. The trial excluded patients who had a history of autoimmune disease or were on systemic immunosuppression. Peripheral blood for TCR sequencing was collected from all dose cohorts at baseline, on cycle 4 day 1, and on cycle 7 day 1. Samples came from an open-label, multicenter, first-in-human phase I dose-escalation trial of ivuxolimab. Adults with locally advanced or metastatic melanoma, renal cell carcinoma, hepatocellular carcinoma or head and neck squamous cell carcinoma were enrolled in the trial. Before TCR sequencing, CD4+ and CD8+ T cells were separately sorted from peripheral blood.

The input for sequencing was CD4+ or CD8+ T cells sorted from blood, taken in a trial of the OX40 agonist ivuxolimab. This sequence originates from an adult with an advanced solid tumor such as melanoma, head and neck, liver or kidney cancer.

The sequenced DNA: TGCGCCAGCAGCTTGGCCACAGGGGAGGGTAGCACTGAAGCTTTCTTT. Translated, it gives CASSLATGEGSTEAFF. The chain is encoded by TRBV5-1 joined to TRBJ1-1; 7 bases in the junction line up with TRBD1. Including cysteine and phenylalanine, the CDR3 has 16 amino acids. Only the CDR3 portion is preserved as DNA: 48 bases, with reading frame beginning at the first base. According to the germline V gene, CDR1 reads SGHRS and CDR2 reads YFSETQ. Trimmed from V: 0 bases; trimmed from J: 4 bases; junction bases lacking a gene match: 9.